This entry concerns a single T cell receptor beta chain. This sample was taken from a study of blood T cell repertoires in COVID-19. About the study: There were acute and convalescent COVID-19 samples, and they came from the United States, Italy and Spain. From T cells, B-cell-depleted T cells, or PBMCs came the material, which was cDNA or gDNA.

Patients from Seattle were sampled longitudinally, starting during active infection. Trimming removed 2 bases at V and 6 bases at J, with 16 bases between. The germline CDR1 and CDR2 sequences are LGHDT and YNNKEL (reference sequence). The CDR3 is 15 amino acids. Methods used by the authors: Amplification with reference gene primers provided the estimates of nucleated cell counts. Sequencing was performed with immunoSEQ multiplex PCR; in TCRdb, only in-frame clones are kept and a portion is missing. That table furnishes V, J and clone size, whereas the DNA furnished D and trimming. The repertoire holds about 200,000 clones, with 79% as singletons.

Sequenced sample: peripheral blood. This TCR came from a woman between 40 and 50 years old with COVID-19, enrolled during active disease. This chain uses TRBV3-1 (or the pseudogene TRBV3-2) with TRBJ1-1; D gene ambiguous. The CDR3 is CASSQHNRELSEAFF. The CDR3 DNA follows: TGTGCCAGCAGCCAACATAACCGGGAGCTTTCTGAAGCTTTCTTT.